The text below deals with one T cell receptor beta chain. The germline CDR1 and CDR2 sequences are KGHSH and LQKENI. After removal of 2 bases from V and 4 bases from J, the junction contained 7 bases not matched to a gene. This CDR3 contains 17 residues. This entry is derived from a study of shared clonotypes between healthy human individuals. TCRdb's table, derived via immunoSEQ multiplex PCR, lists solely in-frame clones and lacks some. The sample yields under 1,100,000 clones, 75% seen once. The source is a young man in good health. V gene TRBV18 combines with J gene TRBJ2-2, with 10 bases fitting TRBD1. The sequencing sample was made of memory CD4+ T cells sorted from blood. Subset meaning: CD45RA-negative fraction. The DNA for the CDR3 is TGTGCCAGCTCACCAGGCGGGACAGGGGAAGTCACCGGGGAGCTGTTTTTT. Translated, it gives CASSPGGTGEVTGELFF. The full variable domain, completed using reference TRBV18 and TRBJ2-2, is NAGVMQNPRHLVRRRGQEARLRCSPMKGHSHVYWYRQLPEEGLKFMVYLQKENIIDESGMPKERFSAEFPKEGPSILRIQQVVRGDSAAYFCASSPGGTGEVTGELFFGEGSRLTVL.